A selection of T cell receptor beta chains follows, all from one sample in a study of CD8 T cells in ankylosing spondylitis. TCRdb used MiXCR to reprocess the 5' RACE reads, holding one entry per CDR3 protein. Of roughly 440,000 distinct CDR3 sequences listed, roughly 17% are singletons. The sample taken for sequencing was blood, either unsorted or a sorted T cell fraction (not recorded which). The origin of the receptors is a male donor with ankylosing spondylitis. The conserved cysteine and the conserved F or W are not part of the CDR3 here. A clone size is listed for some rows: how often the clone was seen (once, few, many), or a class if it is expanded.

CDR3 length	clone size	V gene	J gene	CDR3 protein
12	once	TRBV27	TRBJ2-7	ASSFSGEGHEQY
14	-	TRBV7-3	TRBJ2-1	ASSRAAPGSYNEQF
13	-	TRBV13	TRBJ2-7	ASSPGTGLNYEQY
12	many	TRBV12-3/TRBV12-4	TRBJ2-2	ASKVALSTGELF
14	-	TRBV19	TRBJ1-1	ASSTQGLELNTEAF
13	few	TRBV6-5	TRBJ2-7	ASSSTGTAYVEQY
13	few	TRBV19	TRBJ2-1	ASRFGGQFYNEQF
14	-	TRBV6-2/TRBV6-3	TRBJ2-7	ASTPSLLTGSSEQY
15	many	TRBV6-5	TRBJ1-3	ASSYSWGGGAGNTIY
11	many	TRBV12-3/TRBV12-4	TRBJ2-3	ASILGSTDTQY
14	many	TRBV4-2	TRBJ1-6	ASSQVSSGTHSPLH
16	few	TRBV4-2	TRBJ1-6	ASSQDTVGAMTNSPLH
9	-	TRBV2	TRBJ2-7	ASIGTHEQY
10	-	TRBV6-5	TRBJ2-7	ASRFHRGEQY
13	-	TRBV30	TRBJ1-3	ALDLGGPSGNTIY
14	few	TRBV5-1	TRBJ2-1	ASSLGGAPSYNEQF
12	many	TRBV6-1	TRBJ2-7	ASRPTGSSYEQY
12	few	TRBV20-1	TRBJ2-7	SASGGNLAYEQY
16	few	TRBV18	TRBJ2-7	ASSPLGPGTGVNYEQY
12	-	TRBV5-1	TRBJ2-5	ASSLGVRQETQY
14	few	TRBV5-1	TRBJ2-5	ASSLSGGAGQETQY
14	-	TRBV5-1	TRBJ1-1	ASSFYPGTVNTEAF
12	-	TRBV12-3/TRBV12-4	TRBJ2-7	ASSLDGRPYEQY
14	few	TRBV5-4	TRBJ1-1	ASSLDPGGVNTEAF
17	few	TRBV6-5	TRBJ2-4	ASSSLSGRALQAKNIQY
9	-	TRBV2	TRBJ1-1	ASSLGTGSF
12	-	TRBV24-1	TRBJ2-1	ATSAGLAGGEQF
11	few	TRBV28	TRBJ2-7	ASSFGPTYEQY
13	few	TRBV5-1	TRBJ2-3	ASSLDKQPADTQY
13	-	TRBV4-1	TRBJ1-1	ASSQERQIDTEAF
14	many	TRBV27	TRBJ2-5	ASSLSPLAGSETQY
16	-	TRBV7-8	TRBJ2-2	ASSLRPRQGPNTGELF
11	few	TRBV20-1	TRBJ2-5	SARVVNKETQY
15	-	TRBV5-1	TRBJ1-6	ASRIGYFRTESSPLH
13	few	TRBV11-2	TRBJ2-1	ASSLTLESHNEQF
13	few	TRBV20-1	TRBJ2-3	SARELARATDTQY
9	few	TRBV7-2	TRBJ2-7	ASSLIYEQY
13	few	TRBV5-1	TRBJ2-1	ASSFSRGDYNEQF
15	-	TRBV7-6	TRBJ2-3	ASSQSLRSLRTDTQY
12	-	TRBV6-2/TRBV6-3	TRBJ2-3	ASSYPRRGYTQY